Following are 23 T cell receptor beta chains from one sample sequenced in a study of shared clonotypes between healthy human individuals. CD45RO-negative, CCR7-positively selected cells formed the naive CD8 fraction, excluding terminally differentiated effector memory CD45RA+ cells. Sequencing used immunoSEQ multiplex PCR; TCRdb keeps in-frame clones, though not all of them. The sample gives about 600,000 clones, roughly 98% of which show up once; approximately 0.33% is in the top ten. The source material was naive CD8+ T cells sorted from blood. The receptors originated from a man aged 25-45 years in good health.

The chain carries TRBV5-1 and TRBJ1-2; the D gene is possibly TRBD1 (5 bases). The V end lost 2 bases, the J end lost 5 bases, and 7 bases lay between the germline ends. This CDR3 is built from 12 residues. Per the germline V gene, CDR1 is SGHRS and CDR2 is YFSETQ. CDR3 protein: CASSFQGYGYTF. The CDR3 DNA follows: TGCGCCAGCAGCTTTCAGGGATATGGCTACACCTTC.

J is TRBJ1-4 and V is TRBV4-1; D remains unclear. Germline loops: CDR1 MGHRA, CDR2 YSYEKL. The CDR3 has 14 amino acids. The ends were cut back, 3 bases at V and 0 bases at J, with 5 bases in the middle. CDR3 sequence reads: CASSQTATNEKLFF. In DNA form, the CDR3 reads TGCGCCAGCAGCCAGACTGCAACTAATGAAAAACTGTTTTTT.

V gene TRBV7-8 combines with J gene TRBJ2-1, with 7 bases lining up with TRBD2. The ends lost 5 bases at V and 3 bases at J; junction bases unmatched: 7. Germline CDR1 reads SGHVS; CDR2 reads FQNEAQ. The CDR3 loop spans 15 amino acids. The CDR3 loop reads CASSARDYLYNEQFF. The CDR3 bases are TGTGCCAGCAGCGCCCGGGACTACCTCTACAATGAGCAGTTCTTC.

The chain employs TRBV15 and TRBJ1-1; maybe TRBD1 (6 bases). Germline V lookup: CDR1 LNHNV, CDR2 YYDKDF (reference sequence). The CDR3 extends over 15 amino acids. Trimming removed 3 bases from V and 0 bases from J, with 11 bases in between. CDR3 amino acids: CATSSQQGMNTEAFF. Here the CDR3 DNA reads TGTGCCACCAGCAGTCAACAGGGAATGAACACTGAAGCTTTCTTT.

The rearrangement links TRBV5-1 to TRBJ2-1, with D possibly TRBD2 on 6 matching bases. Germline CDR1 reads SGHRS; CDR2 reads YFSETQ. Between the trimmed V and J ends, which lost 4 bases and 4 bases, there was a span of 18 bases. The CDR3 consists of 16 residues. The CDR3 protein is CASSTPAGYPYNEQFF. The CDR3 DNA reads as TGCGCCAGCAGCACCCCAGCGGGCTATCCTTACAATGAGCAGTTCTTC.

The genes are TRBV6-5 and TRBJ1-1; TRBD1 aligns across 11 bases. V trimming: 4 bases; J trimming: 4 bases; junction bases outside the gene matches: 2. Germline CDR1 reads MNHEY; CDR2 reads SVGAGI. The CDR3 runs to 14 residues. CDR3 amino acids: CASSLGQGATEAFF. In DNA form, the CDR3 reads TGTGCCAGCAGTTTAGGACAGGGGGCCACTGAAGCTTTCTTT.

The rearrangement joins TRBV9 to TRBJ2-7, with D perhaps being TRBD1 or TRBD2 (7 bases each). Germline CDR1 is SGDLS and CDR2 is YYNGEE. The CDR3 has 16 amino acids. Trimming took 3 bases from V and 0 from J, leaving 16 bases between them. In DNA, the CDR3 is TGTGCCAGCAGCGGGGAGGGGGCTACGAGCTCCTACGAGCAGTACTTC. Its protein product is CASSGEGATSSYEQYF. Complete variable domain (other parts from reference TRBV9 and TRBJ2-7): DSGVTQTPKHLITATGQRVTLRCSPRSGDLSVYWYQQSLDQGLQFLIQYYNGEERAKGNILERFSAQQFPDLHSELNLSSLELGDSALYFCASSGEGATSSYEQYFGPGTRLTVT.

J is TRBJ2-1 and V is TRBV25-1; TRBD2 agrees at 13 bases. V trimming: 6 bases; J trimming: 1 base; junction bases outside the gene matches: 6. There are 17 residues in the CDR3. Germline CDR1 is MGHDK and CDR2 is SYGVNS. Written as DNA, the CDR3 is TGTGCCAGCAGAGGGGGACTAGCGGGAAGGTCCTACAATGAGCAGTTCTTC. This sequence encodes CASRGGLAGRSYNEQFF.

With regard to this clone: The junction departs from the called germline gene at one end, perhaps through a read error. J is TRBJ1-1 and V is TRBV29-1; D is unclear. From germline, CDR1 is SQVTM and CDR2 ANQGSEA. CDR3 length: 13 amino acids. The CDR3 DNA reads TGCAGCGTAGAAGAGAATCCATCGAGAATAGCTTTCTTT. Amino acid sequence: CSVEENPSRIAFF.

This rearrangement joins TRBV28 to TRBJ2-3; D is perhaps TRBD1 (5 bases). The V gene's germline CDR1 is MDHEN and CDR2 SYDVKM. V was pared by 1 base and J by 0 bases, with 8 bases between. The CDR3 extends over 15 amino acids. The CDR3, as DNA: TGTGCCAGCAGTTTATCGGCAGGGAGCACAGATACGCAGTATTTT. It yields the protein CASSLSAGSTDTQYF.

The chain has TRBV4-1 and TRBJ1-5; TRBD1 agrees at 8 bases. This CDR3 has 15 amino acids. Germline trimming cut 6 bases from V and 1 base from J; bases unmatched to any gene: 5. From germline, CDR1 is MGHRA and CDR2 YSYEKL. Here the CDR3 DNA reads TGCGCCAGCAGGGACCGACAGGGGAGCAATCAGCCCCAGCATTTT. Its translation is CASRDRQGSNQPQHF.

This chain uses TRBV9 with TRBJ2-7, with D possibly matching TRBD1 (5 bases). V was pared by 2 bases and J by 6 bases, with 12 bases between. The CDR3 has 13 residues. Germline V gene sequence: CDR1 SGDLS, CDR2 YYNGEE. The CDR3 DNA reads TGTGCCAGCAGCGTTGGGGCAGGAGCCGAGCAGTACTTC. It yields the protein CASSVGAGAEQYF.

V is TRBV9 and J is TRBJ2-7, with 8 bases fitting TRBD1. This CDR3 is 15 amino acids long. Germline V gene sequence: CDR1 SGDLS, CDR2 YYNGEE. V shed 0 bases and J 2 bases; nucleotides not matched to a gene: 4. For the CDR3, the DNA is TGTGCCAGCAGCGTAGGGGGCAGGGGGCCCTACGAGCAGTACTTC. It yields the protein CASSVGGRGPYEQYF.

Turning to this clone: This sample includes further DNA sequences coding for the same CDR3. CDR3 sequence: CASSYGNYEQYF. The CDR3 nucleotides read TGTGCCAGCAGTTACGGGAATTACGAGCAGTACTTC. This chain links TRBV6-6 with TRBJ2-7; D is uncertain. Germline V gene data show CDR1 as MNHNY and CDR2 as SVGAGI (reference sequence). V was shortened by 2 bases and J by 4 bases, with 6 bases between the two germline ends. This CDR3 has 12 amino acids.

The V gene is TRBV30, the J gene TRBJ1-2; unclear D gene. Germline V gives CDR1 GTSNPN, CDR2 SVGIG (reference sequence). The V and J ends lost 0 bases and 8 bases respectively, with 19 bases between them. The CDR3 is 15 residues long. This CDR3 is CAWSVWSGKPRGYTF. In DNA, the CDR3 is TGTGCCTGGAGTGTATGGTCTGGCAAACCGAGGGGCTACACCTTC.

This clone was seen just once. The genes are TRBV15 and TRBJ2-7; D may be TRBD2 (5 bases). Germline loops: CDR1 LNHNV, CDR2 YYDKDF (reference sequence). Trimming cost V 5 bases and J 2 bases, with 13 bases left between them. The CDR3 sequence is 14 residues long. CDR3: CATSSRTVTYEQYF. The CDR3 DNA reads TGTGCCACCAGCTCCAGGACTGTGACCTACGAGCAGTACTTC.

This CDR3 reads CASSFTTGEEQYF. CDR3 DNA: TGTGCCAGCAGTTTCACGACAGGGGAGGAGCAGTACTTC. The V gene is TRBV28, the J gene TRBJ2-7; 8 nucleotides agree with TRBD1. Germline CDR1 is MDHEN and CDR2 is SYDVKM. CDR3 length: 13 amino acids. V shed 3 bases and J 7 bases; nucleotides not matched to a gene: 5.

CDR3 sequence reads: CASSSVSYEQYF. DNA for the CDR3: TGTGCCAGCAGCTCGGTCTCCTACGAGCAGTACTTC. The chain recombines TRBV11-2 with TRBJ2-7; D is uncertain. This CDR3 contains 12 residues. Germline V gene lookup returns CDR1 SGHAT and CDR2 FQNNGV. The V end lost 4 bases, the J end lost 0 bases, and 4 bases lay between the germline ends. The whole variable domain, filled in from reference TRBV11-2 and TRBJ2-7, reads EAGVAQSPRYKIIEKRQSVAFWCNPISGHATLYWYQQILGQGPKLLIQFQNNGVVDDSQLPKDRFSAERLKGVDSTLKIQPAKLEDSAVYLCASSSVSYEQYFGPGTRLTVT.

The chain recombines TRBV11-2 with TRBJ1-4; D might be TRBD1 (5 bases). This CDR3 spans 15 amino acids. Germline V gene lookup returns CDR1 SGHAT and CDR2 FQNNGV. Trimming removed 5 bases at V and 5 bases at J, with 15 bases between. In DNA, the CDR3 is TGTGCCAGCAGCCCCGGGACTGAGTCAAATGAAAAACTGTTTTTT. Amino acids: CASSPGTESNEKLFF.

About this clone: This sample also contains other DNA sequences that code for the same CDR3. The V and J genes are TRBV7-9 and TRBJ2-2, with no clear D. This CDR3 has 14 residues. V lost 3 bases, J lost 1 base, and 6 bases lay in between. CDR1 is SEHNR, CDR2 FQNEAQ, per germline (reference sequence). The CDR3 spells CASSFSENTGELFF. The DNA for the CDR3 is TGTGCCAGCAGCTTCAGCGAGAACACCGGGGAGCTGTTTTTT.

CDR3 region: CSVETSGVYNEQFF. CDR3 sequence (DNA): TGCAGCGTTGAAACTAGCGGGGTATACAATGAGCAGTTCTTC. The V gene is TRBV29-1, the J gene TRBJ2-1; 10 nucleotides match TRBD2. The CDR3 contains 14 residues. Germline V lookup: CDR1 SQVTM, CDR2 ANQGSEA. The junction had 2 bases not matched to a gene; V was cut back by 2 bases and J by 4 bases.

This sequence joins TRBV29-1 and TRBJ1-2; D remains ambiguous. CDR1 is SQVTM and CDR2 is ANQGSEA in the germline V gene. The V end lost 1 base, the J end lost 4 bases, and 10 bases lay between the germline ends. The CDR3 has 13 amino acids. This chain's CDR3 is CSVEVWGSYGYTF. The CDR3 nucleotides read TGCAGCGTTGAAGTATGGGGTTCCTATGGCTACACCTTC.

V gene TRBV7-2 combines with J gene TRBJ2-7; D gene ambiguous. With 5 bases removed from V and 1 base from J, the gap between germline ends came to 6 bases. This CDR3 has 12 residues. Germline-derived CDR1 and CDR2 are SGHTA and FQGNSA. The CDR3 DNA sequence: TGTGCCAGCAGCGAACTTTCCTACGAGCAGTACTTC. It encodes CASSELSYEQYF.